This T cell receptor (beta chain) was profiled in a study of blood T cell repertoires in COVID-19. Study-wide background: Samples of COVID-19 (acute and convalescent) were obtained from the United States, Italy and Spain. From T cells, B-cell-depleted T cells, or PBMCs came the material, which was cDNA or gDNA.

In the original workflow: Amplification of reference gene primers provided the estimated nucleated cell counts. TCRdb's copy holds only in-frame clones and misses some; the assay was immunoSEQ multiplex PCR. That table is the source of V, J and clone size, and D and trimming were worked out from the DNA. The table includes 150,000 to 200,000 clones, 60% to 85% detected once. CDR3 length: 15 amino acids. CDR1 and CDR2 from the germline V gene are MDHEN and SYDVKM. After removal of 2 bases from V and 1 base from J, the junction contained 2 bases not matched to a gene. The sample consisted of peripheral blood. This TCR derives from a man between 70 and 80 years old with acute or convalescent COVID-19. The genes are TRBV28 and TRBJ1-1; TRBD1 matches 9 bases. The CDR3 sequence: CASSLEGQGNTEAFF. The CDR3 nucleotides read TGTGCCAGCAGTTTAGAGGGACAGGGGAACACTGAAGCTTTCTTT.